The 28 T cell receptor beta chains listed next were all sequenced from one sample in a study of blood T cell repertoires in COVID-19. Libraries were prepared by immunoSEQ multiplex PCR; TCRdb keeps only in-frame clonotypes and omits some of them. This table holds 95,000 to 150,000 clones, about 79% found once. The material sequenced was peripheral blood. These receptors all stem from a woman aged 70 to 79 with acute or convalescent COVID-19.

V usage is TRBV5-4 and J usage is TRBJ1-3; possibly TRBD1 for D (5 bases). The CDR3 has 15 amino acids. Per the germline V gene, CDR1 is SGHNT and CDR2 is YYREEE (reference sequence). Trimming cost V 2 bases and J 2 bases, with 11 bases left between them. CDR3 DNA: TGTGCCAGCAGCTTTCAAGGGGCGCCTGGAAACACCATATATTTT. This gives the protein CASSFQGAPGNTIYF.

The chain uses TRBV7-2 and TRBJ1-5; 8 bases agree with TRBD1. Germline V gene lookup returns CDR1 SGHTA and CDR2 FQGNSA. J gave up 7 bases and V 1 base, and 6 bases lay outside the gene matches. The CDR3 extends over 15 amino acids. This chain's CDR3 is CASSLDQGARQPQHF. The CDR3 nucleotides read TGTGCCAGCAGCTTAGATCAGGGGGCGAGGCAGCCCCAGCATTTT.

The J gene is TRBJ1-2, the V gene TRBV7-8, with TRBD1 identical over 8 bases. The trim removed 1 base at V and 6 bases at J, leaving 7 bases unmatched. The CDR3 loop spans 15 amino acids. Looked up from germline, CDR1 is SGHVS and CDR2 is FQNEAQ. CDR3 sequence: CASSLGLRTGNGYTF. The CDR3 DNA reads as TGTGCCAGCAGCTTAGGGCTGAGGACAGGGAATGGCTACACCTTC.

The chain employs TRBV5-6 and TRBJ1-4, with no clear D. V lost 1 base and J 3 bases, leaving 7 bases between the germline ends. This CDR3 region has 14 residues. CDR1 and CDR2 (germline): SGHDT, YYEEEE. The CDR3 protein is CASSLRGSNEKLFF. CDR3 in DNA: TGTGCCAGCAGCTTGCGAGGGTCTAATGAAAAACTGTTTTTT.

This clone was detected only once. This chain joins TRBV29-1 and TRBJ2-1; maybe TRBD2 (6 bases). CDR1 and CDR2 from the germline V gene are SQVTM and ANQGSEA. The CDR3 loop spans 12 amino acids. V lost 8 bases and J lost 7, with 15 bases in between. The CDR3: CSWGVWSNEQFF. DNA of the CDR3: TGCAGCTGGGGGGTTTGGTCGAATGAGCAGTTCTTC.

V gene TRBV3-1 (or the pseudogene TRBV3-2) combines with J gene TRBJ2-7, with a weak D call TRBD2 (5 bases). Germline V gene lookup returns CDR1 LGHDT and CDR2 YNNKEL (reference sequence). There are 15 residues in the CDR3. V dropped 0 bases and J dropped 3 bases, with 12 bases sitting between them. The CDR3 DNA reads as TGTGCCAGCAGCCAAGATCGAACTGGGAGCTACGAGCAGTACGTC. This codes for CASSQDRTGSYEQYV.

The V and J genes are TRBV4-1 and TRBJ1-3; D is uncertain. V was cut by 4 bases and J by 6 bases, with 16 bases left in between. CDR3 size: 15 residues. CDR1 is MGHRA and CDR2 is YSYEKL in the germline V gene. The CDR3 protein is CASSRILALENTIYF. The CDR3 region has the DNA TGCGCCAGCAGCCGAATCCTGGCCCTTGAAAACACCATATATTTT.

The chain recombines TRBV11-3 with TRBJ1-6, with TRBD1 as a possible D gene (6 bases). V was trimmed by 0 bases and J by 0 bases, leaving 9 bases between them. There are 17 residues in the CDR3. The V gene's germline CDR1 is SGHNT and CDR2 YENEEA. The CDR3 reads CASSLERGSSYNSPLHF. The CDR3 DNA is TGTGCCAGCAGCTTAGAGAGGGGGAGCTCCTATAATTCACCCCTCCACTTT.

The V gene is TRBV9, the J gene TRBJ2-3, with 8 bases that match TRBD2. Germline V lookup: CDR1 SGDLS, CDR2 YYNGEE. The CDR3 runs to 15 residues. Germline trimming cut 0 bases from V and 1 base from J; bases unmatched to any gene: 1. The CDR3 coding sequence is TGTGCCAGCAGCGTAGCGGGGGGGCGCACAGATACGCAGTATTTT. It is translated as CASSVAGGRTDTQYF.

The chain joins TRBV2 to TRBJ1-1; 8 bases map to TRBD1. The CDR3 covers 16 residues. Germline CDR1 is SNHLY and CDR2 is FYNNEI. With 6 bases clipped from V and 5 bases from J, the junction kept 14 bases outside the gene matches. The CDR3 protein is CASRKIGQGVGTEAFF. CDR3 sequence (DNA): TGTGCCAGCAGGAAGATAGGACAGGGAGTGGGGACTGAAGCTTTCTTT.

This clone has a handful of counts. The V gene is TRBV6-2 or TRBV6-3, the J gene TRBJ2-3; 10 nucleotides match TRBD2. With V trimmed by 5 bases and J by 3 bases, 2 bases remained unmatched. The CDR3 loop spans 14 amino acids. The V gene's germline CDR1 is MNHEY and CDR2 SVGEGT. DNA of the CDR3: TGTGCCAGCAGTCCGGGACTAGCGACAGATACGCAGTATTTT. It yields the protein CASSPGLATDTQYF.

The J gene is TRBJ2-2, the V gene TRBV4-1, with unresolved D. CDR1 is MGHRA, CDR2 YSYEKL, per germline. Trimming pared 6 bases from V and 6 bases from J, leaving 8 bases between. The CDR3 runs to 12 residues. CDR3 bases: TGCGCCAGCAGAGCCCGTGCCGGGGAGCTGTTTTTT. The encoded protein is CASRARAGELFF.

The rearrangement joins TRBV11-3 to TRBJ1-2, with D perhaps matching TRBD1 (5 bases). In germline, CDR1 is SGHNT, CDR2 YENEEA. This CDR3 has 12 amino acids. Trimming cost V 5 bases and J 7 bases, with 11 bases left between them. The chain's CDR3 is CASSAGPGGYTF. In nucleotides, the CDR3 is TGTGCCAGCAGCGCGGGGCCGGGTGGCTACACCTTC.

The chain is built from TRBV11-3 and TRBJ1-6, with 7 bases identical to TRBD1. The CDR3 is 15 amino acids. V shed 0 bases, J shed 7 bases, and the junction held 3 bases outside the gene matches. Germline loops: CDR1 SGHNT, CDR2 YENEEA. CDR3 DNA sequence: TGTGCCAGCAGCTTAGAACAGGGGAGGAATTCACCCCTCCACTTT. Translated: CASSLEQGRNSPLHF.

The genes are TRBV7-2 and TRBJ2-5, with 12 bases lining up with TRBD2. V lost 3 bases and J lost 5; bases outside the gene matches: 7. The germline gives CDR1 SGHTA, CDR2 FQGNSA. The CDR3 loop spans 16 amino acids. CDR3 in amino acids: CASSFSSGGATETQYF. The DNA of the CDR3 is TGTGCCAGCAGCTTTTCTAGCGGGGGGGCCACGGAGACCCAGTACTTC.

This rearrangement joins TRBV19 to TRBJ1-2, with no clear D. The CDR3 totals 11 residues. Trimming pared 5 bases from V and 3 bases from J, leaving 4 bases between. Per germline, CDR1 LNHDA and CDR2 SQIVND (reference sequence). The CDR3 bases are TGTGCCAGTAGTTCCTACTATGGCTACACCTTC. Translating it yields CASSSYYGYTF.

This sequence joins TRBV7-2 and TRBJ2-5; possible D gene TRBD2, 6 bases. Germline assignment: CDR1 SGHTA and CDR2 FQGNSA. The CDR3 extends over 12 amino acids. With 5 bases removed from V and 4 bases from J, the gap between germline ends came to 8 bases. CDR3 bases: TGTGCCAGCAGCCGGGGGAGAGAGACCCAGTACTTC. Its protein product is CASSRGRETQYF. Full variable domain (remainder filled in from reference TRBV7-2 and TRBJ2-5): GAGVSQSPSNKVTEKGKDVELRCDPISGHTALYWYRQSLGQGLEFLIYFQGNSAPDKSGLPSDRFSAERTGGSVSTLTIQRTQQEDSAVYLCASSRGRETQYFGPGTRLLVL.

The chain couples TRBV7-7 to TRBJ2-5, with D uncertain. Between the trimmed V and J ends, which lost 0 bases and 5 bases, there was a span of 7 bases. The CDR3 spans 13 residues. Looked up from germline, CDR1 is SSHAT and CDR2 is FNYEAQ (reference sequence). The CDR3 DNA sequence: TGTGCCAGCAGCTTAGCGTACCGGGAGACCCAGTACTTC. Residues: CASSLAYRETQYF.

V usage is TRBV21-1 and J usage is TRBJ2-7; the table's D gene call, TRBD1, was not cross checked with the DNA. TRBV21-1 is classified as a pseudogene. The CDR3 sequence is 13 residues long. For the CDR3, the DNA is TGTGCCAGCAGCAACCAGGGATCCTACGAGCAGTACGTC. This translates into CASSNQGSYEQYV.

The chain employs TRBV5-6 and TRBJ2-2; maybe TRBD1 (6 bases). V was trimmed by 4 bases and J by 2 bases, leaving 18 bases between them. Germline CDR1 reads SGHDT; CDR2 reads YYEEEE. CDR3 length equals 17 residues. The CDR3 DNA follows: TGTGCCAGCAGCCACGCATTAGGGGGTCGAAACACCGGGGAGCTGTTTTTT. Residues: CASSHALGGRNTGELFF. Combining the CDR3 with reference TRBV5-6 and TRBJ2-2 gives the whole variable domain DAGVTQSPTHLIKTRGQQVTLRCSPKSGHDTVSWYQQALGQGPQFIFQYYEEEERQRGNFPDRFSGHQFPNYSSELNVNALLLGDSALYLCASSHALGGRNTGELFFGEGSRLTVL.

This clone was picked up a small number of times. V gene TRBV9 combines with J gene TRBJ2-7; 8 nucleotides agree with TRBD2. The ends lost 4 bases at V and 2 bases at J; junction bases unmatched: 5. There are 14 residues in the CDR3. The germline V gene encodes CDR1 SGDLS and CDR2 YYNGEE. The CDR3 reads CASSPAGAAYEQYF. DNA for the CDR3: TGTGCCAGCAGCCCAGCGGGGGCCGCCTACGAGCAGTACTTC.

This chain connects TRBV24-1 to TRBJ1-2, with 7 bases matching TRBD1. The length of the CDR3 is 14 residues. Germline V lookup: CDR1 KGHDR, CDR2 SFDVKD. V was pared by 5 bases and J by 2 bases, with 4 bases of the junction left unmatched. The CDR3 coding sequence is TGTGCCACCAGTGCCTTGGGACAGAACTATGGCTACACCTTC. Its translation: CATSALGQNYGYTF.

The CDR3 reads CASSATNDGAYGYTF. The CDR3 DNA follows: TGTGCCAGTAGTGCAACAAATGATGGGGCCTATGGCTACACCTTC. The V and J genes are TRBV19 and TRBJ1-2; possibly TRBD1 for D (5 bases). The CDR3 totals 15 residues. V was cut by 5 bases and J by 4 bases, with 17 bases left in between. Germline CDR1 LNHDA, CDR2 SQIVND (reference sequence).

V is TRBV18 and J is TRBJ1-3; TRBD1 aligns across 7 bases. Germline CDR1 KGHSH, CDR2 LQKENI. V gave up 2 bases and J gave up 0 bases; unmatched junction bases: 7. This CDR3 is 17 amino acids long. In nucleotides, the CDR3 is TGTGCCAGCTCACCATTAGGAGGGGGCCTCTCTGGAAACACCATATATTTT. Its translation is CASSPLGGGLSGNTIYF.

V usage is TRBV7-2 and J usage is TRBJ1-5; 9 bases map to TRBD1. V gave up 4 bases and J gave up 7 bases; unmatched junction bases: 5. CDR1 is SGHTA and CDR2 is FQGNSA in the germline V gene. The CDR3 sequence is 14 residues long. The chain's CDR3 is CASSSMDRGQPQHF. The CDR3 DNA reads as TGTGCCAGCAGCTCAATGGACAGGGGCCAGCCCCAGCATTTT.

This clone was observed a few times. The chain couples TRBV14 to TRBJ1-1; 8 bases fit TRBD1. The CDR3 consists of 14 residues. The junction had 5 bases not matched to a gene; V was cut back by 4 bases and J by 4 bases. The germline V gene has CDR1 SGHDN and CDR2 FVKESK. The CDR3 bases are TGTGCCAGCAGCCCGACAGGGGAGGTCACTGAAGCTTTCTTT. Translation: CASSPTGEVTEAFF.

V is TRBV19 and J is TRBJ1-1; possibly TRBD1 for D (5 bases). The V end was cut by 7 bases, the J end by 1 base, with 16 bases between. Germline CDR1 and CDR2: LNHDA and SQIVND (reference sequence). The CDR3 loop spans 15 amino acids. Written as DNA, the CDR3 is TGTGCCAGTACGCTCAAAAGGGGCCCGAACACTGAAGCTTTCTTT. Translating gives CASTLKRGPNTEAFF.

This clone turned up a few times. This sequence joins TRBV6-5 and TRBJ1-1; D is undetermined. The V and J ends lost 8 bases and 7 bases respectively, with 14 bases between them. Per the germline V gene, CDR1 is MNHEY and CDR2 is SVGAGI. The CDR3 length is 12 residues. In DNA form, the CDR3 reads TGTGCCAGCCGAACACCGGGGAGTGAAGCTTTCTTT. It codes for CASRTPGSEAFF.